One T cell receptor (beta chain) is described in this entry. Under the authors' procedure: Counts of nucleated cells, estimated from reference gene primer amplification, were obtained. Sequenced by immunoSEQ multiplex PCR; TCRdb stores in-frame clones only, minus some. Clone size and the V and J calls come from that table; the DNA yielded D and trimming. Here the sample spans 35,000 to 50,000 clones, 76% being singletons. The data stem from a study of blood T cell repertoires in COVID-19. Study context: From the United States, Italy and Spain came samples of acute and convalescent COVID-19. From T cells, B-cell-depleted T cells, or PBMCs came the material, which was cDNA or gDNA.

The sequence came from an elderly man with acute or convalescent COVID-19. Source material: peripheral blood.

For the CDR3, the DNA is TGTGCCAGTAGTATTGGGATGGGGAGAAACACTGAAGCTTTCTTT. It encodes CASSIGMGRNTEAFF. This chain uses TRBV19 with TRBJ1-1; no definite D call. CDR3 length: 15 residues. CDR1 is LNHDA and CDR2 is SQIVND in the germline V gene (reference sequence). Trimming removed 3 bases at V and 2 bases at J, with 13 bases between.